These 18 T cell receptor beta chains were sequenced from one sample in a study of blood T cell repertoires in COVID-19. Profiled with immunoSEQ multiplex PCR; TCRdb holds only in-frame clones, not every one. The table records about 410,000 clones, approximately 89% of them present only once. Sample: peripheral blood. These receptors all come from a woman aged 40 to 55 with COVID-19, enrolled during active disease.

V usage is TRBV9 and J usage is TRBJ1-1, with TRBD1 as a possible D gene (5 bases). The V end was cut by 4 bases, the J end by 2 bases, with 9 bases between. Germline CDR1 is SGDLS and CDR2 is YYNGEE. This CDR3 contains 13 residues. CDR3 sequence (DNA): TGTGCCAGCAGCACTCAGGGTAACACTGAAGCTTTCTTT. It codes for CASSTQGNTEAFF.

The rearrangement uses TRBV25-1 and TRBJ2-1; TRBD2 agrees at 11 bases. From germline, CDR1 is MGHDK and CDR2 SYGVNS. V lost 7 bases, J lost 9 bases, and 11 bases stayed unmatched. CDR3 length: 15 residues. The CDR3 nucleotides are TGTGCCAGCACCGATACTTTAGCGGGAGGGGCTGAGCAGTTCTTC. This gives the protein CASTDTLAGGAEQFF.

The chain links TRBV3-1 (or the pseudogene TRBV3-2) to TRBJ1-1; no clear D. This CDR3 has 15 residues. V was pared by 1 base and J by 6 bases, with 15 bases between. Germline CDR1 LGHDT, CDR2 YNNKEL (reference sequence). CDR3 in amino acids: CASSQGEGWVAEAFF. The CDR3 DNA follows: TGTGCCAGCAGCCAAGGCGAGGGCTGGGTCGCTGAAGCTTTCTTT.

The rearrangement uses TRBV5-1 and TRBJ1-1; D perhaps matches TRBD1 (6 bases). CDR3 size: 14 residues. V was trimmed by 7 bases and J by 1 base, leaving 14 bases between them. Germline loops: CDR1 SGHRS, CDR2 YFSETQ. The CDR3 loop is CASRIQGQNTEAFF. The CDR3 DNA sequence: TGCGCCAGCCGTATACAGGGACAGAACACTGAAGCTTTCTTT.

The chain has TRBV3-1 (or the pseudogene TRBV3-2) and TRBJ2-5, with D uncertain. CDR3 size: 15 residues. Per the germline V gene, CDR1 is LGHDT and CDR2 is YNNKEL (reference sequence). V was trimmed by 0 bases and J by 1 base, leaving 9 bases between them. The CDR3 nucleotides are TGTGCCAGCAGCCAAGATATACTCCCCCAAGAGACCCAGTACTTC. Amino acid sequence: CASSQDILPQETQYF.

This clone was detected only once. This chain uses TRBV5-4 with TRBJ2-3; the match to TRBD2 covers 8 bases. V dropped 2 bases and J dropped 1; count of bases not matched to a gene: 0. From germline, CDR1 is SGHNT and CDR2 YYREEE (reference sequence). The CDR3 sequence is 14 residues long. CDR3 residues: CASSFSGGTDTQYF. CDR3 nucleotides: TGTGCCAGCAGCTTTAGCGGGGGCACAGATACGCAGTATTTT.

This clone is a singleton in its sample. The chain couples TRBV2 to TRBJ2-5; D call uncertain. V shed 5 bases and J shed 7 bases, with 11 bases lying between them. Germline V gene lookup returns CDR1 SNHLY and CDR2 FYNNEI. The CDR3 totals 12 residues. The CDR3 DNA sequence: TGTGCCAGCAGTCCCGGCCCGGGGACCCAGTACTTC. It translates to CASSPGPGTQYF.

V usage is TRBV27 and J usage is TRBJ2-7; TRBD1 aligns across 8 bases. Looked up from germline, CDR1 is MNHEY and CDR2 is SMNVEV (reference sequence). The junction had 7 bases not matched to a gene; V was cut back by 4 bases and J by 5 bases. The CDR3 is made up of 14 amino acids. In nucleotides, the CDR3 is TGTGCCAGCAGTTACGGGACAGGCGGCCACGAGCAGTACTTC. This encodes CASSYGTGGHEQYF.

This rearrangement joins TRBV19 to TRBJ1-6; D call uncertain. There are 14 residues in the CDR3. Trimming took 5 bases from V and 5 from J, leaving 10 bases between them. From germline, CDR1 is LNHDA and CDR2 SQIVND (reference sequence). CDR3 nucleotides: TGTGCCAGTAGTTCGGGGAGAGATAATTCACCCCTCCACTTT. It yields the protein CASSSGRDNSPLHF.

V is TRBV28 and J is TRBJ2-2; 7 bases are a match to TRBD2. The ends lost 9 bases at V and 5 bases at J; junction bases unmatched: 6. Germline V gene lookup returns CDR1 MDHEN and CDR2 SYDVKM. This CDR3 spans 13 amino acids. CDR3 DNA: TGTGCCAGTATGAACGGGGGGACCGGGGAGCTGTTTTTT. Residues: CASMNGGTGELFF.

The chain joins TRBV11-2 to TRBJ1-1; the D gene is possibly TRBD1 (6 bases). Trimming removed 1 base from V and 10 bases from J, with 22 bases in between. There are 16 residues in the CDR3. Germline CDR1 SGHAT, CDR2 FQNNGV. CDR3 nucleotide sequence: TGTGCCAGCAGCTTAGTTTTAATGTCGGGGGGCATGCGAGCTTTCTTT. Amino acid sequence: CASSLVLMSGGMRAFF.

V usage is TRBV2 and J usage is TRBJ2-3; 8 nucleotides agree with TRBD2. Germline trimming cut 5 bases from V and 0 bases from J; bases unmatched to any gene: 4. The length of the CDR3 is 15 residues. Germline V gene lookup returns CDR1 SNHLY and CDR2 FYNNEI. The CDR3 sequence: CASSKGLVSTDTQYF. The CDR3 DNA reads TGTGCCAGCAGTAAGGGACTAGTAAGCACAGATACGCAGTATTTT.

This sequence joins TRBV5-5 and TRBJ1-4; possibly TRBD1 for D (6 bases). V lost 4 bases and J 0 bases, leaving 10 bases between the germline ends. The germline V gene encodes CDR1 SGHKS and CDR2 YYEKEE (reference sequence). The CDR3 length is 15 residues. The CDR3 DNA sequence: TGTGCCAGCAGCGAAAGACAGGCAACTAATGAAAAACTGTTTTTT. Its translation is CASSERQATNEKLFF.

This chain links TRBV19 with TRBJ2-3, with 11 bases matching TRBD1. V lost 5 bases and J lost 3; bases outside the gene matches: 4. The length of the CDR3 is 15 residues. Germline V gives CDR1 LNHDA, CDR2 SQIVND (reference sequence). This CDR3 is CASSGTGGATDTQYF. The CDR3 region has the DNA TGTGCCAGTAGTGGGACAGGGGGGGCAACAGATACGCAGTATTTT.

The chain is built from TRBV13 and TRBJ1-1; D unclear. The germline V and J ends were trimmed by 3 bases and 7 bases, with 6 bases remaining between them. This CDR3 has 11 amino acids. In germline, CDR1 is PRHDT, CDR2 FYEKMQ (reference sequence). The CDR3 DNA sequence: TGTGCCAGCAGCTTGAGGAATGAAGCTTTCTTT. This codes for CASSLRNEAFF.

This clone was recorded only once. V usage is TRBV20-1 and J usage is TRBJ1-4; the D is unclear. The V gene's germline CDR1 is DFQATT and CDR2 SNEGSKA (reference sequence). The V gene lost 4 bases and the J gene lost 6 bases, with 6 bases spanning the gap. The CDR3 is 11 amino acids. The CDR3 is CSAMVDEKLFF. CDR3 in DNA: TGCAGTGCTATGGTAGATGAAAAACTGTTTTTT.

The chain combines TRBV19 with TRBJ2-3; 10 nucleotides agree with TRBD1. Germline values: CDR1 LNHDA, CDR2 SQIVND (reference sequence). J gave up 3 bases and V 7 bases, and 4 bases lay outside the gene matches. The CDR3 is 14 residues long. The DNA of the CDR3 is TGTGCCAGTACGGACAGGGGGGGGACAGATACGCAGTATTTT. Translating gives CASTDRGGTDTQYF.

The chain employs TRBV5-1 and TRBJ2-7; D is possibly TRBD1 (6 bases). The V gene's germline CDR1 is SGHRS and CDR2 YFSETQ. V shed 0 bases and J shed 4 bases, with 11 bases lying between them. The CDR3 spans 14 residues. As DNA, the CDR3 is TGCGCCAGCAGCTTGGACCACACAGGGTACGAGCAGTACTTC. Its protein product is CASSLDHTGYEQYF.